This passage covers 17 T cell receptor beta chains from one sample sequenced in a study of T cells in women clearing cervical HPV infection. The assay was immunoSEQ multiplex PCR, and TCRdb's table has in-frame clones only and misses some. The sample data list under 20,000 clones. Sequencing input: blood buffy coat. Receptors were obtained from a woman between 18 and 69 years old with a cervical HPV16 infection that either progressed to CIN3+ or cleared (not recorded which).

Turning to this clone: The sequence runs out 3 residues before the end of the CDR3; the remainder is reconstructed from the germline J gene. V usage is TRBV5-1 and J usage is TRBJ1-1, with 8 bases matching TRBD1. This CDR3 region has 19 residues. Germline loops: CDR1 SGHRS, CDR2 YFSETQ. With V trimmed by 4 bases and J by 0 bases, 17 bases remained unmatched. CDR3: CASSTGTGRIKIMNTEAFF. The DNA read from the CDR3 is TGCGCCAGCAGCACAGGGACAGGACGCATAAAAATTATGAACACTGAA.

The sequenced CDR3 bases are TGTGCCAGCAGCTCCTCAGAGACC. Translated, it gives CASSSSET. The whole CDR3 protein is CASSSSETQYF. The V call is TRBV7-9, the J call TRBJ2-5; D uncertain. The read gets to within 3 residues of the CDR3 end, and the germline J gene fills in the rest. The CDR3 consists of 11 residues. The germline V and J ends were trimmed by 4 bases and 4 bases, with 4 bases remaining between them. Germline values: CDR1 SEHNR, CDR2 FQNEAQ (reference sequence).

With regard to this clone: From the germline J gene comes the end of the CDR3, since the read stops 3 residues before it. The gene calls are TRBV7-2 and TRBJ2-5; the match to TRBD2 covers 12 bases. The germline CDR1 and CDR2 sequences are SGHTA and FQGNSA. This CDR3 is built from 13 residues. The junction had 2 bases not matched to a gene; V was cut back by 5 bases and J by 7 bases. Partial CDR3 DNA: TGTGCCAGCAGCCCACTAGCGGGGGGGACC. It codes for CASSPLAGGT. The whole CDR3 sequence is CASSPLAGGTQYF.

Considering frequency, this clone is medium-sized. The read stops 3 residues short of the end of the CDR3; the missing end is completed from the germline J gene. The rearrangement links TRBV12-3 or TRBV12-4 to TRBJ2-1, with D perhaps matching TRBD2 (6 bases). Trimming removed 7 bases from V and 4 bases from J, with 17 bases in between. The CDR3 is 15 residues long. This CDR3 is CASTAGGALYNEQFF. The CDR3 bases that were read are TGTGCCAGCACTGCCGGCGGGGCCTTATACAATGAG.

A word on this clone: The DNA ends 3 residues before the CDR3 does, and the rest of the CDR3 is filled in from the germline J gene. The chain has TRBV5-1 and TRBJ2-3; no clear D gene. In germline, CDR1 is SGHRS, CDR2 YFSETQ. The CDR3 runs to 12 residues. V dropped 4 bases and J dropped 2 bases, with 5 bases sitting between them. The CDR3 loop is CASSGSTDTQYF. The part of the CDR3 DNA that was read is TGCGCCAGCAGCGGCTCCACAGATACG.

CDR3 protein: CASSIILGLEQYF. The DNA read from the CDR3 is TGTGCCAGTAGTATAATTTTAGGGCTCGAG. The genes are TRBV19 and TRBJ2-7, with D hard to call. Coverage ceases 3 residues before the CDR3 finishes, and the germline J gene fills in the end. The CDR3 has 13 amino acids. The germline V and J ends were trimmed by 2 bases and 6 bases, with 11 bases remaining between them. The germline V gene has CDR1 LNHDA and CDR2 SQIVND (reference sequence).

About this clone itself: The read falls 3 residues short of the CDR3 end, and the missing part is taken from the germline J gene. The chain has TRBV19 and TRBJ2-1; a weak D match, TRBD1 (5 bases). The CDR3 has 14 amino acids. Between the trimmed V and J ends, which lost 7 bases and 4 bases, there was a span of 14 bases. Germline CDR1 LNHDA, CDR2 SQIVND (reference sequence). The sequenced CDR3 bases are TGTGCCAGTAAGGCAGGGCCAATATACAATGAG. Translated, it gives CASKAGPIYNE. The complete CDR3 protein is CASKAGPIYNEQFF.

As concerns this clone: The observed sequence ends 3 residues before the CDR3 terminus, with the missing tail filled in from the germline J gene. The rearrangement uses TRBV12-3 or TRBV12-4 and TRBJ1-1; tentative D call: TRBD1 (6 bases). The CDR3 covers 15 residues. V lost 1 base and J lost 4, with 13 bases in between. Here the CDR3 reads CASSLDQGGFTEAFF. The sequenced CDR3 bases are TGTGCCAGCAGTTTAGATCAAGGGGGTTTCACTGAA.

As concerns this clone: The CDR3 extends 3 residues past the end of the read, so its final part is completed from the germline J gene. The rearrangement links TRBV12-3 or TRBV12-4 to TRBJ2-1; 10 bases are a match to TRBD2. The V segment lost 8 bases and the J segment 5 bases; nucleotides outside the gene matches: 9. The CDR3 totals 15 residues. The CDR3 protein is CASPRPGLANNEQFF. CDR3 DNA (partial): TGTGCCAGCCCAAGACCGGGACTAGCGAACAATGAG.

This CDR3 reads CASSTSAGGNTGELFF. The part of the CDR3 DNA that was read is TGTGCCAGCAGCACTAGTGCAGGGGGTAACACCGGGGAG. V is TRBV9 and J is TRBJ2-2, with 7 positions matching TRBD1. The sequence runs out 3 residues before the end of the CDR3; the remainder is reconstructed from the germline J gene. The length of the CDR3 is 16 residues. The trim removed 4 bases at V and 2 bases at J, leaving 8 bases unmatched. CDR1 is SGDLS, CDR2 YYNGEE, per germline.

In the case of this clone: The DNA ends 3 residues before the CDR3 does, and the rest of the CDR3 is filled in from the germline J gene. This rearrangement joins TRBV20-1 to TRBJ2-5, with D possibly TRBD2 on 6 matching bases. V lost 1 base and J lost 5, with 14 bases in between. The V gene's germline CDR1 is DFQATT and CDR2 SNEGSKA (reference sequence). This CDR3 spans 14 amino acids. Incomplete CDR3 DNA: TGCAGTGCTAGAGGGGGCCTTGGGGGGGAGACC. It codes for CSARGGLGGET. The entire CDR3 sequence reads CSARGGLGGETQYF.

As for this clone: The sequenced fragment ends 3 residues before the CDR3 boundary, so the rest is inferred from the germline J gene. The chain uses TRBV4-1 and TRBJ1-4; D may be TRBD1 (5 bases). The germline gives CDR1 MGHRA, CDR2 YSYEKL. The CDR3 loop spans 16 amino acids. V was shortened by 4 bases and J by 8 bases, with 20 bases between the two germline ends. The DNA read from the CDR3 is TGCGCCAGCAGCCCTCTCCCCGAGGGGCCGGAGGAAAAA. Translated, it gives CASSPLPEGPEEK. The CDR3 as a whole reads CASSPLPEGPEEKLFF.

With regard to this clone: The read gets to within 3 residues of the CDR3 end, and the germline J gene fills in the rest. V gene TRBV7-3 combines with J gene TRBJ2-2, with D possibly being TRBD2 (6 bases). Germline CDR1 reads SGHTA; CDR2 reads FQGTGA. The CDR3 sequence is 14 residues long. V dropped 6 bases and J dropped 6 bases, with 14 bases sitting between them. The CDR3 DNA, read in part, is TGTGCCAGCAGAGGTAGCGGCGCTTCCGGGGAG. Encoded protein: CASRGSGASGE. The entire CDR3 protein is CASRGSGASGELFF.

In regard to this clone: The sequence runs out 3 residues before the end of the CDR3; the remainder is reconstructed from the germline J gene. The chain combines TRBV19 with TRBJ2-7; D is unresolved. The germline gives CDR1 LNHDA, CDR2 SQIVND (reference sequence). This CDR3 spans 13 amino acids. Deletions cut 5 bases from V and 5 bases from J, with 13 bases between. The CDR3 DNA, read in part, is TGTGCCAGTAGTTCGCGGCAGCACGACGAG. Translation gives CASSSRQHDE. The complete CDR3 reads CASSSRQHDEQYF.

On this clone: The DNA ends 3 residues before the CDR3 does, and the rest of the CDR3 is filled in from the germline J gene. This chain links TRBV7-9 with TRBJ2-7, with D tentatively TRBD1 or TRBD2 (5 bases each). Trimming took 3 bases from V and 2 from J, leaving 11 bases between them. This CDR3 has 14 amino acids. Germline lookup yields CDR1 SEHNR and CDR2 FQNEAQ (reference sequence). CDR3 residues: CASSLEDTAYEQYF. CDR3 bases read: TGTGCCAGCAGCTTGGAGGACACGGCCTACGAG.

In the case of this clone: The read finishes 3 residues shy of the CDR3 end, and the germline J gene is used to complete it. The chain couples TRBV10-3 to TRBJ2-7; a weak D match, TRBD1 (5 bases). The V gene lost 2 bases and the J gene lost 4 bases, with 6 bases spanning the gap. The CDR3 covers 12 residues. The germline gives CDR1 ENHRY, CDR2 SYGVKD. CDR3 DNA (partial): TGTGCCATCAGTGAGGGGGCGTACGAG. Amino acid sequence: CAISEGAYE. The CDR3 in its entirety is CAISEGAYEQYF.

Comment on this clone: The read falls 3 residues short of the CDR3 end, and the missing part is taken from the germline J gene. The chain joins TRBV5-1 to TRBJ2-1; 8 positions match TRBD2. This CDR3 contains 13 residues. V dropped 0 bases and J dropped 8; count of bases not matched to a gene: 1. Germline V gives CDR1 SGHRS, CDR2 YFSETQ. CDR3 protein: CASSLVLADEQFF. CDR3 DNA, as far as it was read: TGCGCCAGCAGCTTGGTACTAGCGGATGAG.